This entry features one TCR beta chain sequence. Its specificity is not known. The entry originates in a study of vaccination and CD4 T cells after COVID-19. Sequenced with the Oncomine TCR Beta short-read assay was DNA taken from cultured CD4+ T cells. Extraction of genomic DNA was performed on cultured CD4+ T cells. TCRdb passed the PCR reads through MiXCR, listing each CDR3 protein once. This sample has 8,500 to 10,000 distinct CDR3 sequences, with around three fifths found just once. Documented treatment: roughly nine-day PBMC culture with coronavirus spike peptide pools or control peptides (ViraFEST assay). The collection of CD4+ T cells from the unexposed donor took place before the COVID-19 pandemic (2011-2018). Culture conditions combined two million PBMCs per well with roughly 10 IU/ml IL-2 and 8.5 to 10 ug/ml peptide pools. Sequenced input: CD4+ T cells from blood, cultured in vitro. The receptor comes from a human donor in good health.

For the CDR3, the DNA is TGTGCCAGCAGTCCCAAGTTAGCGGGATCGGGGAATGAGCAGTTCTTC. Translation: CASSPKLAGSGNEQFF. V usage is TRBV7-9 and J usage is TRBJ2-1, with TRBD2 matching 8 bases. Germline V gene data show CDR1 as SEHNR and CDR2 as FQNEAQ (reference sequence). This CDR3 contains 16 residues. The J segment lost 7 bases and the V segment lost 6 bases, leaving 14 bases of the junction unmatched.